Listed here are 9 T cell receptor beta chains from one sample, sequenced in a study of control samples from healthy donors and cancer patients. Generated by immunoSEQ multiplex PCR, the TCRdb table keeps only in-frame clones and is missing some. The sample consists of roughly 99,000 clones, roughly four fifths of them appearing once. The sample consisted of blood. The receptor source for this set is a man aged 60-69 years in good health.

This clone was counted once. Other DNA sequences in this specimen translate into the identical CDR3. The CDR3 sequence: CASSPDINYGYTF. For the CDR3, the DNA is TGTGCCAGCTCCCCTGACATCAACTATGGCTACACCTTC. The chain carries TRBV18 and TRBJ1-2; D uncertain. Trimming shortened V by 6 bases and J by 2 bases, and 10 bases separated the two germline ends. The CDR3 is 13 amino acids. Germline V CDR1 and CDR2: KGHSH, LQKENI.

The chain employs TRBV6-5 and TRBJ2-3; D uncertain. With 4 bases removed from V and 6 bases from J, the gap between germline ends came to 8 bases. CDR3 length equals 12 residues. The germline V gene encodes CDR1 MNHEY and CDR2 SVGAGI. Written as DNA, the CDR3 is TGTGCCAGCAGTTCCCCGAAGGATACGCAGTATTTT. Translation gives CASSSPKDTQYF.

V is TRBV4-2 and J is TRBJ2-7; either TRBD1 or TRBD2 may supply D (5 bases each). Trimming cost V 1 base and J 3 bases, with 13 bases left between them. Germline values: CDR1 LGHNA, CDR2 YNFKEQ. This CDR3 is built from 15 residues. CDR3 in amino acids: CASSQVMGRHYEQYF. DNA for the CDR3: TGTGCCAGCAGCCAAGTGATGGGACGGCACTACGAGCAGTACTTC.

This clone was picked up a small number of times. The chain employs TRBV6-4 and TRBJ2-2; maybe TRBD1 (6 bases). V shed 4 bases and J shed 3 bases, with 9 bases lying between them. This CDR3 contains 14 residues. Per the germline V gene, CDR1 is MRHNA and CDR2 is SNTAGT. The CDR3 nucleotides are TGTGCCAGCAGTGGGGGGCCGGACACCGGGGAGCTGTTTTTT. It encodes CASSGGPDTGELFF.

V gene TRBV11-3 combines with J gene TRBJ2-1, with 10 bases fitting TRBD2. Germline assignment: CDR1 SGHNT and CDR2 YENEEA. This CDR3 region has 17 residues. The V gene end was trimmed by 5 bases and the J gene end by 9 bases; junction bases not matched to a gene: 16. The CDR3 loop is CASSHRASGSTAGEQFF. The CDR3 DNA reads TGTGCCAGCAGCCACCGGGCTAGCGGGAGTACAGCGGGTGAGCAGTTCTTC.

The V and J genes are TRBV30 and TRBJ1-6; the D is unclear. The germline V gene has CDR1 GTSNPN and CDR2 SVGIG (reference sequence). The CDR3 consists of 12 residues. V was cut by 0 bases and J by 19 bases, with 16 bases left in between. The CDR3 protein is CAWSVPARPVHF. The DNA for the CDR3 is TGTGCCTGGAGTGTACCGGCCCGGCCAGTACACTTT.

This chain uses TRBV9 with TRBJ2-3; 8 nucleotides agree with TRBD1. Unmatched junction bases numbered 13, after V lost 5 bases and J lost 5 bases. Germline loops: CDR1 SGDLS, CDR2 YYNGEE. The CDR3 is made up of 16 amino acids. The CDR3: CASSISRGLGEDTQYF. CDR3 DNA sequence: TGTGCCAGCAGTATAAGCAGGGGGCTGGGAGAAGATACGCAGTATTTT. Combining the CDR3 with reference TRBV9 and TRBJ2-3 gives the whole variable domain DSGVTQTPKHLITATGQRVTLRCSPRSGDLSVYWYQQSLDQGLQFLIQYYNGEERAKGNILERFSAQQFPDLHSELNLSSLELGDSALYFCASSISRGLGEDTQYFGPGTRLTVL.

The chain has TRBV6-5 and TRBJ2-7; D gene uncertain. CDR1 and CDR2 from the germline V gene are MNHEY and SVGAGI. V lost 7 bases and J 4 bases, leaving 11 bases between the germline ends. The CDR3 is 12 residues long. The CDR3 bases are TGTGCCAGCAACCGGGTAGGGTACGAGCAGTACTTC. Protein: CASNRVGYEQYF.

The V call is TRBV30, the J call TRBJ1-1; 10 bases match TRBD1. The V and J ends lost 4 bases and 3 bases, in that order; junction bases with no gene match: 5. Germline V gives CDR1 GTSNPN, CDR2 SVGIG (reference sequence). This CDR3 comprises 14 residues. In DNA form, the CDR3 reads TGTGCCTGGACCATGGGGACAGGGGACACTGAAGCTTTCTTT. As protein: CAWTMGTGDTEAFF.